The present T cell receptor beta chain was sequenced within a study of low-dose radiotherapy and immunotherapy resistance in tumors. Study-level background: Study patients were administered oral aspirin at 300 mg daily for four cycles from cycle 1 day 1.

TRAV and TRBV primers primed cDNA for both TCRalpha and TCRbeta. TCR amplification involved 20 PCR cycles with a constant-region primer and V-primer adapter. Amplification of isolated mRNA was accomplished via in vitro transcription. MiXCR was run by TCRdb on the reads, yielding one entry per CDR3 protein. The table lists more than 90,000 distinct CDR3 sequences, about a fifth of them singletons. Time point specified: after trial treatment. Documented treatment: LDRT plus nivolumab, ipilimumab, low-dose cyclophosphamide and aspirin (RACIN trial). Donors were treated with nivolumab, ipilimumab, aspirin, and low-dose cyclophosphamide and radiotherapy. Those who qualified had advanced solid tumors (lacking tumor-infiltrating lymphocytes). The trim removed 7 bases at V and 3 bases at J, leaving 10 bases unmatched. CDR3 size: 15 residues. CDR1 and CDR2 (germline): MNHNY, SVGAGI (reference sequence).

This clonotype was obtained from a male donor with prostate cancer. The chain employs TRBV6-6 and TRBJ2-5, with 8 nucleotides matching TRBD1. Sequences were derived from PBMCs, sampled after low-dose radiotherapy plus immunotherapy. The CDR3 loop reads CASNDPGQAKETQYF. CDR3 sequence (DNA): TGTGCCAGCAATGACCCGGGACAGGCCAAAGAGACCCAGTACTTC.